A single sample gave rise to the 22 T cell receptor beta chains below, sequenced in a study of CD4+ T cells in melanoma. Measured with immunoSEQ multiplex PCR; TCRdb has only the in-frame clones, and not every one. The data hold roughly 54,000 clones, with 89% observed a single time. The sample consisted of peripheral blood. The receptor source for this set is a human donor with melanoma.

The genes are TRBV19 and TRBJ2-1; D ambiguous. The V gene's germline CDR1 is LNHDA and CDR2 SQIVND (reference sequence). Between the trimmed V and J ends, which lost 3 bases and 2 bases, there was a span of 8 bases. This CDR3 is 14 amino acids long. CDR3 nucleotides: TGTGCCAGTAGTATCGGGCAAGCCTACAATGAGCAGTTCTTC. It translates to CASSIGQAYNEQFF. Filled out from reference TRBV19 and TRBJ2-1, the complete variable domain reads DGGITQSPKYLFRKEGQNVTLSCEQNLNHDAMYWYRQDPGQGLRLIYYSQIVNDFQKGDIAEGYSVSREKKESFPLTVTSAQKNPTAFYLCASSIGQAYNEQFFGPGTRLTVL.

This clone has only one observation. The gene calls are TRBV9 and TRBJ1-1, with 7 bases matching TRBD1. This CDR3 region has 12 residues. V lost 3 bases, J lost 6 bases, and 2 bases stayed unmatched. Germline V gene sequence: CDR1 SGDLS, CDR2 YYNGEE. CDR3 coding DNA: TGTGCCAGCAGCGCGGGACAGCCTGAAGCTTTCTTT. Translated, it gives CASSAGQPEAFF.

This chain joins TRBV5-5 and TRBJ1-1, with TRBD1 matching over 7 bases. Germline V gives CDR1 SGHKS, CDR2 YYEKEE (reference sequence). The CDR3 runs to 15 residues. With V trimmed by 4 bases and J by 1 base, 7 bases remained unmatched. As DNA, the CDR3 is TGTGCCAGCAGCCCCAGGACAGGTTCGAACACTGAAGCTTTCTTT. Protein product: CASSPRTGSNTEAFF.

The chain recombines TRBV6-1 with TRBJ2-7, with D perhaps TRBD1 or TRBD2 (7 bases each). The CDR3 sequence is 14 residues long. V shed 7 bases and J shed 6 bases, with 19 bases lying between them. The germline V gene has CDR1 MNHNS and CDR2 SASEGT. The CDR3 nucleotides read TGTGCCAGCAAGCGCTTGGGGGAGGGGGCCGAGCAGTACTTC. Protein sequence: CASKRLGEGAEQYF.

The gene calls are TRBV5-1 and TRBJ2-2; D is unclear. This CDR3 has 14 amino acids. Germline V gene lookup returns CDR1 SGHRS and CDR2 YFSETQ. V lost 2 bases and J 5 bases, leaving 10 bases between the germline ends. The CDR3 here is CASSLGRETGELFF. DNA for the CDR3: TGCGCCAGCAGCTTAGGAAGGGAAACCGGGGAGCTGTTTTTT. The variable domain in full, with the rest retrieved from reference TRBV5-1 and TRBJ2-2, is KAGVTQTPRYLIKTRGQQVTLSCSPISGHRSVSWYQQTPGQGLQFLFEYFSETQRNKGNFPGRFSGRQFSNSRSEMNVSTLELGDSALYLCASSLGRETGELFFGEGSRLTVL.

The gene calls are TRBV7-9 and TRBJ1-3; D not resolved. Trimming stripped 1 base from V and 1 base from J, with 8 bases between. Per the germline V gene, CDR1 is SEHNR and CDR2 is FQNEAQ (reference sequence). The CDR3 is 15 residues long. The CDR3 DNA sequence: TGTGCCAGCAGCTTAGTCTCGGGATCTGGAAACACCATATATTTT. This gives the protein CASSLVSGSGNTIYF.

The V and J genes are TRBV5-1 and TRBJ2-3; 9 nucleotides align to TRBD1. V lost 4 bases and J lost 5; bases outside the gene matches: 17. Germline V gene sequence: CDR1 SGHRS, CDR2 YFSETQ. The CDR3 sequence is 18 residues long. The CDR3 DNA sequence: TGCGCCAGCAGCAGGATACCGGGACAGGGTCTGGGTATAGATACGCAGTATTTT. It is translated as CASSRIPGQGLGIDTQYF.

The V and J genes are TRBV9 and TRBJ2-1; D call uncertain. Germline lookup yields CDR1 SGDLS and CDR2 YYNGEE. V gave up 7 bases and J gave up 6 bases, with 14 bases separating them. The CDR3 runs to 13 residues. The CDR3 protein is CASRMSGSNEQFF. CDR3 coding DNA: TGTGCCAGCCGCATGAGTGGAAGCAATGAGCAGTTCTTC.

This clone was seen only a few times. The V and J genes are TRBV5-1 and TRBJ2-7, with D hard to call. The germline V and J ends were trimmed by 6 bases and 1 base, with 23 bases remaining between them. The germline V gene encodes CDR1 SGHRS and CDR2 YFSETQ. The CDR3 runs to 17 residues. In DNA, the CDR3 is TGCGCCAGCATTTTTGGGCCCCCCACACTATCGTCCTACGAGCAGTACTTC. Encoded protein: CASIFGPPTLSSYEQYF.

The chain carries TRBV4-1 and TRBJ1-3, with D perhaps TRBD1 (5 bases). Trimming took off 1 base at V and 0 bases at J, with 13 bases between the two ends. The CDR3 totals 17 residues. Germline-derived CDR1 and CDR2 are MGHRA and YSYEKL. CDR3 nucleotide sequence: TGCGCCAGCAGCCAAGGCCCACAGGTACCCTCTGGAAACACCATATATTTT. This translates into CASSQGPQVPSGNTIYF.

This clone has more than one count but fewer than ten. The CDR3 nucleotides read TGTGCCAGCAGCTTAGACGGACAGGTGGGCGAGCAGTACTTC. It yields the protein CASSLDGQVGEQYF. The rearrangement links TRBV7-8 to TRBJ2-7; TRBD1 matches 7 bases. The length of the CDR3 is 14 residues. The J segment lost 6 bases and the V segment lost 1 base, leaving 6 bases of the junction unmatched. The germline V gene has CDR1 SGHVS and CDR2 FQNEAQ.

This clone counts as medium-sized. J is TRBJ2-7 and V is TRBV4-1; TRBD1 might be the D (6 bases). The germline V and J ends were trimmed by 0 bases and 0 bases, with 18 bases remaining between them. Germline values: CDR1 MGHRA, CDR2 YSYEKL. The CDR3 runs 18 residues. CDR3 nucleotides: TGCGCCAGCAGCCAAGATCGTGAGTGGGGGCAGAGCTCCTACGAGCAGTACTTC. It is translated as CASSQDREWGQSSYEQYF.

The chain employs TRBV7-8 and TRBJ2-1; 8 nucleotides align to TRBD1. Germline CDR1 is SGHVS and CDR2 is FQNEAQ. Trimming cost V 7 bases and J 7 bases; bases outside gene matches: 12. The CDR3 runs to 15 residues. The CDR3 DNA reads TGTGCCAGCAACCACGACGGGACAGGCAATAATGAGCAGTTCTTC. Its translation: CASNHDGTGNNEQFF.

The rearrangement uses TRBV6-1 and TRBJ2-7; tentatively, D is TRBD1 or TRBD2 (5 bases each). The CDR3 has 16 amino acids. Looked up from germline, CDR1 is MNHNS and CDR2 is SASEGT. The V end was cut by 0 bases, the J end by 0 bases, with 12 bases between. Here the CDR3 DNA reads TGTGCCAGCAGTGAAGCCCCGGGACGGCGCTCCTACGAGCAGTACTTC. It translates to CASSEAPGRRSYEQYF.

The rearrangement links TRBV28 to TRBJ1-2; D remains ambiguous. The CDR3 extends over 14 amino acids. Looked up from germline, CDR1 is MDHEN and CDR2 is SYDVKM. Trimming took off 2 bases at V and 6 bases at J, with 13 bases between the two ends. The CDR3 DNA reads as TGTGCCAGCAGTTTAAGTTCGGCAGACCATGGCTACACCTTC. Encoded protein: CASSLSSADHGYTF.

The J gene is TRBJ2-2, the V gene TRBV27; D not resolved. From germline, CDR1 is MNHEY and CDR2 SMNVEV (reference sequence). CDR3 length: 13 residues. V was clipped by 6 bases and J by 6 bases, with 11 bases between them. The CDR3 nucleotides are TGTGCCAGCAGCCCTTATCGGGCCGGGGAGCTGTTTTTT. It is translated as CASSPYRAGELFF.

The rearrangement links TRBV6-6 to TRBJ2-7; D may correspond to TRBD1 or TRBD2 (6 bases each). Germline V gives CDR1 MNHNY, CDR2 SVGAGI (reference sequence). The V end was cut by 4 bases, the J end by 2 bases, with 15 bases between. The length of the CDR3 is 15 residues. The DNA for the CDR3 is TGTGCCAGCAGTTGGGAACGGAGGGGGGCCTACGAGCAGTACTTC. It translates to CASSWERRGAYEQYF.

V gene TRBV28 combines with J gene TRBJ1-5, with D unresolved. Deletions cut 3 bases from V and 6 bases from J, with 6 bases between. The CDR3 runs to 12 residues. CDR1 and CDR2 (germline): MDHEN, SYDVKM. The DNA of the CDR3 is TGTGCCAGCAGTTTCGGAGTTCAGCCCCAGCATTTT. This sequence encodes CASSFGVQPQHF. Full variable domain (rest looked up from reference TRBV28 and TRBJ1-5): DVKVTQSSRYLVKRTGEKVFLECVQDMDHENMFWYRQDPGLGLRLIYFSYDVKMKEKGDIPEGYSVSREKKERFSLILESASTNQTSMYLCASSFGVQPQHFGDGTRLSIL.

V gene TRBV27 combines with J gene TRBJ2-7, with D perhaps TRBD2 (7 bases). Germline V lookup: CDR1 MNHEY, CDR2 SMNVEV (reference sequence). This CDR3 region has 13 residues. The V end was cut by 5 bases, the J end by 4 bases, with 12 bases between. The CDR3 bases are TGTGCCAGCAGTGCTCGGGGGGCTTACGAGCAGTACTTC. It specifies CASSARGAYEQYF.

This chain uses TRBV6-5 with TRBJ2-7; TRBD2 agrees at 10 bases. V shed 4 bases and J 6 bases; nucleotides not matched to a gene: 9. The V gene's germline CDR1 is MNHEY and CDR2 SVGAGI. The CDR3 extends over 15 amino acids. The CDR3 DNA follows: TGTGCCAGCAGTTCATCCGGGACTAGCGCGGGCGAGCAGTACTTC. It yields the protein CASSSSGTSAGEQYF.

This sequence joins TRBV2 and TRBJ2-3, with 9 bases fitting TRBD2. The CDR3 spans 21 residues. Germline CDR1 SNHLY, CDR2 FYNNEI. Trimming removed 5 bases from V and 0 bases from J; junction bases left unmatched: 21. The CDR3 protein is CASSLTNLLAGSPSSTDTQYF. The CDR3 DNA is TGTGCCAGCAGTCTTACTAACCTACTAGCGGGTTCCCCCTCTAGCACAGATACGCAGTATTTT.

The chain carries TRBV5-1 and TRBJ2-1; D not certain. Deletions cut 3 bases from V and 2 bases from J, with 6 bases between. There are 13 residues in the CDR3. The V gene's germline CDR1 is SGHRS and CDR2 YFSETQ. CDR3 amino acids: CASSYPAYNEQFF. DNA of the CDR3: TGCGCCAGCAGCTACCCGGCCTACAATGAGCAGTTCTTC.